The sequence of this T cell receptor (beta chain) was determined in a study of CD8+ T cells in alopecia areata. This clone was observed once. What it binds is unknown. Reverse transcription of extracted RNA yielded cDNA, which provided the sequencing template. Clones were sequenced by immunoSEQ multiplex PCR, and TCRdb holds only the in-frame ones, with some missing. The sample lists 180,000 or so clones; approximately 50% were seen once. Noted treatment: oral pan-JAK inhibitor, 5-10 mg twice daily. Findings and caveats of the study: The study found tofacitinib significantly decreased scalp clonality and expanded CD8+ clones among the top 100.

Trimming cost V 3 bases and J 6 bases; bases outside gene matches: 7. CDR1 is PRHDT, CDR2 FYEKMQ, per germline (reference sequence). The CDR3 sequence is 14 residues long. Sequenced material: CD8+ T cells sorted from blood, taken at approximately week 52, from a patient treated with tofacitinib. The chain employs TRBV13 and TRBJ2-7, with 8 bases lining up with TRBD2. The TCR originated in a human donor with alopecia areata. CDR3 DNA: TGTGCCAGCAGCTTCGGACTAGCCCCGGGCGAGCAGTACTTC. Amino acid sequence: CASSFGLAPGEQYF.